The present entry profiles one T cell receptor (beta chain) with its context. This specimen comes from a study of blood T cell repertoires in COVID-19. Whole-study context: There were acute and convalescent COVID-19 samples, and they came from the United States, Italy and Spain.

Here immunoSEQ multiplex PCR was the method, and the copy in TCRdb shows in-frame clones only, minus some. The sample yields about 440,000 clones, around 89% seen once. Germline CDR1 and CDR2: SGHDN and FVKESK. The V end was cut by 0 bases, the J end by 6 bases, with 17 bases between. The CDR3 is made up of 16 amino acids. Sequencing was carried out using peripheral blood. The receptor was isolated from a woman in her twenties or thirties with acute or convalescent COVID-19. The chain links TRBV14 to TRBJ1-2; possibly TRBD1 for D (6 bases). CDR3: CASSQDTSGVLDGYTF. The CDR3 nucleotides are TGTGCCAGCAGCCAAGATACGTCAGGGGTTTTGGATGGCTACACCTTC.